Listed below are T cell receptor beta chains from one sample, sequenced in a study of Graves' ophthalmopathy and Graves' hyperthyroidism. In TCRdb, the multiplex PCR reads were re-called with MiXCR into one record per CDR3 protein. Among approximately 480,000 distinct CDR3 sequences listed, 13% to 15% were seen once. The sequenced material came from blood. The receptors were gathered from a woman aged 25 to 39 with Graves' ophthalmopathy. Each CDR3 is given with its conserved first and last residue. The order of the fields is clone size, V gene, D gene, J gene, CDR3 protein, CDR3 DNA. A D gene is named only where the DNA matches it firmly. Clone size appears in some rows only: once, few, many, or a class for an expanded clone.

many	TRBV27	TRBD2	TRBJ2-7	CASSSGSTGEQYF	TGTGCCAGCAGCAGCGGGAGCACGGGGGAGCAGTACTTC
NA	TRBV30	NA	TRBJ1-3	CAWRGGTSGNTIYF	TGTGCCTGGAGAGGGGGGACCTCTGGAAACACCATATATTTT
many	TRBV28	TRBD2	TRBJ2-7	CASSWWLAGLYEQYF	TGTGCCAGCAGTTGGTGGCTAGCGGGGCTCTACGAGCAGTACTTC
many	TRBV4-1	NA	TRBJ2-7	CASSQDTGTTSYEQYF	TGCGCCAGCAGCCAAGATACAGGGACGACCTCCTACGAGCAGTACTTC
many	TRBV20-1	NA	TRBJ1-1	CSARDLRRENTEAFF	TGCAGTGCTAGAGATCTCCGAAGGGAGAACACTGAAGCTTTCTTT
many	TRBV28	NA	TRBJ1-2	CASSLPGRTNYGYTF	TGTGCCAGCAGCCTCCCGGGGCGGACGAACTATGGCTACACCTTC
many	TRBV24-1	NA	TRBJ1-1	CATSDPRVGSTEAFF	TGTGCCACCAGTGATCCACGTGTGGGTAGCACTGAAGCTTTCTTT
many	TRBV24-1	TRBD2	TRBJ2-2	CATSEIKTSGITGELFF	TGTGCCACCAGTGAAATCAAAACTAGCGGTATAACCGGGGAGCTGTTTTTT
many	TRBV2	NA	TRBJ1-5	CASSNQGGDNQPQHF	TGTGCCAGCTCGAACCAGGGAGGGGACAATCAGCCCCAGCATTTT
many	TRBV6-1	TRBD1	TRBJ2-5	CASRTDRGRRETQYF	TGTGCCAGCAGGACGGACAGGGGGCGTCGAGAGACCCAGTACTTC
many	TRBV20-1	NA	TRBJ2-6	CSARETRGVGANVLTF	TGCAGTGCTAGGGAAACCAGGGGCGTTGGGGCCAACGTCCTGACTTTC
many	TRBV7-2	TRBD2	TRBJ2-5	CASSLPSGAKETQYF	TGTGCCAGCAGCTTACCTAGCGGGGCAAAAGAGACCCAGTACTTC
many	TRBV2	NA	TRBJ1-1	CASNAGYMNTEAFF	TGTGCCAGCAATGCAGGATATATGAACACTGAAGCTTTCTTT
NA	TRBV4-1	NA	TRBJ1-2	CASSQDRWEGYGYTF	TGCGCCAGCAGCCAAGATCGCTGGGAAGGGTATGGCTACACCTTC
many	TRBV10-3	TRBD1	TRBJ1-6	CAIIGRDSYNSPLHF	TGTGCCATCATTGGTCGGGACAGCTATAATTCACCCCTCCACTTT
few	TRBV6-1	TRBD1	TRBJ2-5	CASRVQGVGVETKYF	TGTGCCAGCAGGGTACAGGGGGTCGGAGTAGAGACCAAGTACTTC
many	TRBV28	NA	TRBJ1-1	CASKQQGRTEAFF	TGTGCCAGCAAACAACAGGGTCGTACTGAAGCTTTCTTT
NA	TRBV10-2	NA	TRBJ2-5	CASSDIDRWEVQETQYF	TGCGCCAGCAGCGATATAGACAGGTGGGAAGTCCAAGAGACCCAGTACTTC
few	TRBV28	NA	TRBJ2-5	CASSGRSRRETQYF	TGTGCCAGCAGTGGGAGATCACGCCGAGAGACCCAGTACTTC
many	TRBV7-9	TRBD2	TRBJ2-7	CASSLIAGPSYEQYF	TGTGCCAGCAGCCTCATAGCGGGCCCCTCCTACGAGCAGTACTTC
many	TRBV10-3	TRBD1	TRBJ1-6	CAISEKAGGPYNSPLHF	TGTGCCATCAGTGAGAAAGCAGGGGGACCCTATAATTCACCCCTCCACTTT
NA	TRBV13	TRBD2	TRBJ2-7	CASSSSGDSYEQYF	TGTGCCAGCAGCTCTAGCGGGGATTCCTACGAGCAGTACTTC
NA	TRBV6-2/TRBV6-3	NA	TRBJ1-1	CASRWDFQRNTEAFF	TGTGCCAGCAGGTGGGACTTCCAACGGAACACTGAAGCTTTCTTT
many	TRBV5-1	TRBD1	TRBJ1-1	CASSARQGWNTEAFF	TGCGCCAGCAGCGCCCGACAGGGATGGAACACTGAAGCTTTCTTT
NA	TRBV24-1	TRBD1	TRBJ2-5	CATSLTGDAEETQYF	TGTGCCACCAGCCTGACAGGGGACGCGGAGGAGACCCAGTACTTC
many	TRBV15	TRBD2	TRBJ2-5	CATSRGGLAGGPETQYF	TGTGCCACCAGCAGAGGGGGGTTAGCGGGAGGTCCCGAGACCCAGTACTTC